This T cell receptor (beta chain) was recovered during a study of early stage breast cancer tumors. Study-level background: Of approximately 16 invasive breast tumors, about twelve were hormone receptor-positive, HER2-negative. Average read coverage per sample was 7.5 to 10-fold. Among around 12 ER+/PR+/HER2- tumors, eight were ductal, four lobular.

The CDR3 covers 15 residues. Only in-frame clones appear in the TCRdb table, and some are missing; sequencing was by immunoSEQ multiplex PCR. The table lists roughly 58,000 clones, approximately 90% of them singletons. The material sequenced was blood. The gene calls are TRBV12-2 and TRBJ2-7; TRBD2 is taken as the D call from the table, unchecked against the DNA. TRBV12-2 is annotated as a pseudogene. The clonotype comes from a person between 70 and 80 years old with breast cancer. For the CDR3, the DNA is TGTGCAAGTCGCTCCCCCCTCCGGGGAATAGGGGAGCAGTACTTC. This encodes CASRSPLRGIGEQYF.